This T cell receptor (beta chain) emerged from a study of glioma-infiltrating T cells. Study results and caveats: Signature shared blood CDR3 motifs were enriched in low-divergence and depleted in high-divergence patients.

TCR alpha and beta CDR3 regions were amplified from RNA using iRepertoire nested multiplex PCR. TCRdb used MiXCR to reprocess the multiplex PCR reads, holding one entry per CDR3 protein. The sample consists of roughly 350,000 distinct CDR3 sequences, roughly two fifths of them appearing once. To note about this clonotype: Its specificity is unknown.

With 3 bases clipped from V and 6 bases from J, the junction kept 6 bases outside the gene matches. The CDR3 loop spans 16 amino acids. The TCR originated in a human donor with low-grade glioma or glioblastoma, undergoing nonglioma brain surgery, or in good health (not recorded which). This chain uses TRBV12-3 or TRBV12-4 with TRBJ2-3; 13 nucleotides match TRBD2. Specimen: glioma tissue, nonneoplastic brain tissue, or PBMCs (not recorded which). Written as DNA, the CDR3 is TGTGCCAGCAGTTTCCCCGGACTAGCGGGAGTGGATACGCAGTATTTT. Translated: CASSFPGLAGVDTQYF.